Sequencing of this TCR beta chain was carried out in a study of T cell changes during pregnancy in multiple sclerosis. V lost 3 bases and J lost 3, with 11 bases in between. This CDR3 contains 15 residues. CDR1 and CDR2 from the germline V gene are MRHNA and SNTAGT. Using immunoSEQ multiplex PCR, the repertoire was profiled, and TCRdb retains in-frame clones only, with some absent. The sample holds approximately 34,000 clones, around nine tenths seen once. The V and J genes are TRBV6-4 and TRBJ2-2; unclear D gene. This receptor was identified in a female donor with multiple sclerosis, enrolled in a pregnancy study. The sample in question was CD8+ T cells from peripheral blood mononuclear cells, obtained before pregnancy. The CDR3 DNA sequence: TGTGCCAGCAGTGAACAGTTTAGGTACACCGGGGAGCTGTTTTTT. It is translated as CASSEQFRYTGELFF.